A selection of T cell receptor beta chains follows, all from one sample in a study of blood T cell repertoires in COVID-19. Profiled with immunoSEQ multiplex PCR; TCRdb holds only in-frame clones, not every one. The sample contains roughly 97,000 clones, approximately 80% of which appear only once. What was sequenced was peripheral blood. The receptors stem from a man in his 70s with acute or convalescent COVID-19. Both conserved end residues are part of each CDR3. A D gene is named only where the DNA matches it firmly. The listing skips clone size in some rows; elsewhere it reads once, few, many or a size class.

TRBJ1-5,-,-,TRBV3-1/TRBV3-2,CASSLGGGGAQPQHF,TGTGCCAGCAGCCTCGGGGGAGGGGGGGCCCAGCCCCAGCATTTT
TRBJ1-5,-,-,TRBV6-5,CASGGFNQPQHF,TGTGCCAGCGGGGGCTTCAATCAGCCCCAGCATTTT
TRBJ2-3,-,-,TRBV18,CASAGGEEGTQYF,TGTGCCAGCGCAGGCGGGGAAGAGGGTACGCAGTATTTT
TRBJ2-2,-,-,TRBV14,CASSQVRIGELFF,TGTGCCAGCAGCCAAGTCAGGATTGGGGAGCTGTTTTTT
TRBJ2-7,-,TRBD2,TRBV6-5,CASSPGTSGSREQYF,TGTGCCAGCAGCCCCGGGACTAGCGGGAGTCGCGAGCAGTACTTC
TRBJ2-5,once,TRBD2,TRBV7-9,CASSLGIAGGGPETQYF,TGTGCCAGCAGCTTAGGGATAGCGGGAGGGGGGCCAGAGACCCAGTACTTC
TRBJ1-4,-,-,TRBV4-1,CASSVRAFDGLTEKLFF,TGCGCCAGCAGTGTCAGGGCCTTTGACGGACTAACTGAAAAACTGTTTTTT
TRBJ2-7,-,TRBD1,TRBV5-5,CASRLGQGPYEQYF,TGTGCCAGCAGATTAGGACAGGGTCCCTACGAGCAGTACTTC
TRBJ1-6,few,TRBD1,TRBV9,CASSVGDREHNSPLHF,TGTGCCAGCAGCGTAGGGGACAGGGAGCATAATTCACCCCTCCACTTT
TRBJ2-1,-,TRBD1,TRBV11-2,CASGRMTGRYNEQFF,TGTGCCAGCGGTCGGATGACAGGGCGCTACAATGAGCAGTTCTTC
TRBJ1-1,-,-,TRBV11-3,CASSRGDTHPEAFF,TGTGCCAGCAGCCGTGGCGACACGCACCCTGAAGCTTTCTTT
TRBJ1-2,-,-,TRBV7-6,CASSRWTDGYTF,TGTGCCAGCAGCCGATGGACTGATGGCTACACCTTC
TRBJ2-5,-,TRBD2,TRBV30,CAWSVPPPWGSGRTGETQYF,TGTGCCTGGAGTGTTCCGCCCCCCTGGGGTAGCGGGAGGACGGGTGAGACCCAGTACTTC
TRBJ2-7,-,TRBD1,TRBV11-2,CASSLQGEIDEQYF,TGTGCCAGCAGCTTGCAGGGGGAGATTGACGAGCAGTACTTC
TRBJ2-1,-,TRBD2,TRBV11-3,CASSPKRSGSSGRNEQFF,TGTGCCAGCAGCCCTAAGAGGTCCGGGTCTAGCGGGAGGAATGAGCAGTTCTTC
TRBJ2-7,-,TRBD1,TRBV20-1,CSAEGQTEQYF,TGCAGTGCCGAGGGACAGACAGAGCAGTACTTC
TRBJ2-1,-,TRBD2,TRBV7-9,CASSLWPSGRTPEQFF,TGTGCCAGCAGCTTATGGCCTAGCGGGAGGACTCCGGAGCAGTTCTTC
TRBJ1-2,-,-,TRBV6-5,CASKPGQGFGYTF,TGTGCCAGCAAACCTGGTCAGGGGTTTGGCTACACCTTC
TRBJ2-3,once,TRBD2,TRBV7-2,CASSSLAGASTDTQYF,TGTGCCAGCAGCTCCCTAGCGGGAGCAAGCACAGATACGCAGTATTTT
TRBJ2-2,-,-,TRBV2,CASWTVSAGELFF,TGTGCCAGCTGGACAGTAAGCGCCGGGGAGCTGTTTTTT
TRBJ1-6,once,-,TRBV6-5,CASSYSIWTANSPLHF,TGTGCCAGCAGTTACTCGATTTGGACAGCGAATTCACCCCTCCACTTT
TRBJ2-5,-,-,TRBV5-1,CASSRQGWETQYF,TGCGCCAGCAGCCGCCAGGGGTGGGAGACCCAGTACTTC
TRBJ2-1,-,TRBD2,TRBV15,CATSRSSGRVKEQFF,TGTGCCACCAGCAGATCTAGCGGGAGGGTAAAAGAGCAGTTCTTC
TRBJ1-2,-,TRBD1,TRBV4-2,CASSQDPDRVYGYTF,TGTGCCAGCAGCCAAGATCCGGACAGGGTCTATGGCTACACCTTC
TRBJ1-1,-,TRBD1,TRBV27,CASKGGGTEAFF,TGTGCCAGTAAAGGGGGCGGAACTGAAGCTTTCTTT
TRBJ1-1,-,-,TRBV13,CASSLIVGGTEAFF,TGTGCCAGCAGCTTAATTGTGGGCGGGACTGAAGCTTTCTTT
TRBJ2-1,-,TRBD2,TRBV29-1,CSVEEAWASGGLNLNEQFF,TGCAGCGTTGAAGAGGCCTGGGCTAGCGGGGGCCTAAACCTCAATGAGCAGTTCTTC
TRBJ2-7,-,TRBD1,TRBV30,CAWSDRTGRIQF,TGTGCCTGGAGTGACCGGACAGGGAGAATCCAGTTC
TRBJ2-3,-,TRBD2,TRBV6-9,CASSSRTSGKPTDTQYF,TGTGCCAGCAGTTCGAGGACTAGCGGGAAGCCCACAGATACGCAGTATTTT
TRBJ2-3,-,-,TRBV9,CASSAERAYTDTQYF,TGTGCCAGCAGTGCCGAGCGGGCCTACACAGATACGCAGTATTTT
TRBJ2-3,-,TRBD2,TRBV7-2,CASSLATSKTDTQYF,TGTGCCAGCAGCCTGGCGACTAGCAAAACAGATACGCAGTATTTT
TRBJ1-3,-,-,TRBV5-4,CASSPGGTGNTIYF,TGTGCCAGCAGCCCTGGGGGCACTGGAAACACCATATATTTT
TRBJ2-3,-,-,TRBV7-2,CASSPRLGGSTDTQYF,TGTGCCAGCAGCCCAAGGTTGGGCGGGAGCACAGATACGCAGTATTTT
TRBJ2-7,-,-,TRBV18,CASSPPGLYEQYF,TGTGCCAGCTCACCACCGGGGCTTTACGAGCAGTACTTC
TRBJ2-6,-,TRBD1,TRBV7-3,CASSLSQSGTGVSGANVLTF,TGTGCCAGCAGCTTATCCCAGTCCGGGACAGGAGTCTCTGGGGCCAACGTCCTGACTTTC
TRBJ2-3,-,-,TRBV5-1,CASSLSELDTQYF,TGCGCCAGCAGCTTGTCAGAATTAGATACGCAGTATTTT
TRBJ2-2,once,TRBD2,TRBV27,CASSSRSGGANTGELFF,TGTGCCAGCAGTTCTAGGAGCGGGGGCGCGAACACCGGGGAGCTGTTTTTT
TRBJ2-7,-,TRBD2,TRBV29-1,CSVAPSGRNLAGSSYEQYF,TGCAGCGTTGCGCCTAGCGGGAGGAACCTTGCAGGGAGCTCCTACGAGCAGTACTTC
TRBJ1-6,few,-,TRBV2,CASARGWSPLHF,TGTGCCAGCGCCCGGGGGTGGTCACCCCTCCACTTT
TRBJ2-3,-,-,TRBV9,CASEATGEIRDTQYF,TGTGCCAGCGAGGCGACGGGGGAAATAAGGGATACGCAGTATTTT
TRBJ1-4,-,-,TRBV2,CASCLDTAFPATNEKLFF,TGTGCCAGCTGCTTGGACACAGCTTTTCCCGCAACTAATGAAAAACTGTTTTTT
TRBJ1-2,-,-,TRBV19,CASSHREGGYTF,TGTGCCAGTAGCCACAGGGAGGGAGGCTACACCTTC
TRBJ2-7,-,TRBD2,TRBV9,CASSVGLAGAYEQYF,TGTGCCAGCAGCGTAGGGCTAGCGGGGGCCTACGAGCAGTACTTC
TRBJ2-3,few,TRBD1,TRBV6-6,CASSYSGTGSDTQYF,TGTGCCAGCAGTTACTCCGGGACAGGGTCAGATACGCAGTATTTT
TRBJ1-5,-,-,TRBV23-1,CASSQSRGFNQPQHF,TGCGCCAGCAGTCAATCGCGGGGTTTCAATCAGCCCCAGCATTTT
TRBJ2-3,-,TRBD1,TRBV5-6,CASSLAPGQEGTDTQYF,TGTGCCAGCAGCTTGGCCCCGGGACAGGAGGGCACAGATACGCAGTATTTT
TRBJ1-6,-,TRBD1,TRBV11-2,CASSWDSGNSPLHF,TGTGCCAGCAGCTGGGACAGTGGGAATTCACCCCTCCACTTT
TRBJ1-6,-,TRBD1,TRBV7-3,CASSRQGDSPLHF,TGTGCCAGCAGCCGACAGGGCGATTCACCCCTCCACTTT
TRBJ2-1,-,-,TRBV28,CASSHYNEQFF,TGTGCCAGCAGTCACTACAATGAGCAGTTCTTC
TRBJ1-5,once,-,TRBV6-2/TRBV6-3,CASSYSLTGAQPQHF,TGTGCCAGCAGTTACTCGTTAACAGGCGCTCAGCCCCAGCATTTT
TRBJ1-5,-,-,TRBV19,CASTPVTGSNQPQHF,TGTGCCAGTACCCCAGTAACAGGTAGCAATCAGCCCCAGCATTTT
TRBJ2-1,-,TRBD2,TRBV7-3,CASSHPGLAPNEQFF,TGTGCCAGCAGCCACCCGGGACTAGCTCCCAATGAGCAGTTCTTC
TRBJ2-2,-,TRBD2,TRBV7-3,CASSQTPGLANTGELFF,TGTGCCAGCAGCCAAACCCCGGGACTAGCGAACACCGGGGAGCTGTTTTTT
TRBJ2-7,-,-,TRBV19,CASSIVGGYEQYF,TGTGCCAGTAGTATAGTAGGCGGGTACGAGCAGTACTTC
TRBJ1-3,-,-,TRBV6-5,CASSSSNSPGNTIYF,TGTGCCAGCAGTTCATCAAACAGCCCTGGAAACACCATATATTTT
TRBJ2-7,-,-,TRBV19,CASSIDRDRGLQYF,TGTGCCAGTAGTATAGATCGAGACAGAGGTTTGCAGTACTTC
TRBJ2-7,-,TRBD1,TRBV5-5,CASSLNPGGSYEQYF,TGTGCCAGCAGCTTAAATCCAGGGGGATCCTACGAGCAGTACTTC